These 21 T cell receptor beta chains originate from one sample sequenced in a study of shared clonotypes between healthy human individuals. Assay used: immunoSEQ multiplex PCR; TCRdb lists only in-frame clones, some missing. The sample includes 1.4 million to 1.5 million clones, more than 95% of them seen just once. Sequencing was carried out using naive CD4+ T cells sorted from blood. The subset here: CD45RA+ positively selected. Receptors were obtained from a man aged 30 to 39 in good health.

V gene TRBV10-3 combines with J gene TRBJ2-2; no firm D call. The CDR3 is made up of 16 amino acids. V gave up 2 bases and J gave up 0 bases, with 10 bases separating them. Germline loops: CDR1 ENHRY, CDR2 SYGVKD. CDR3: CAISEEGFPNTGELFF. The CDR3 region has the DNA TGTGCCATCAGTGAGGAAGGATTCCCGAACACCGGGGAGCTGTTTTTT.

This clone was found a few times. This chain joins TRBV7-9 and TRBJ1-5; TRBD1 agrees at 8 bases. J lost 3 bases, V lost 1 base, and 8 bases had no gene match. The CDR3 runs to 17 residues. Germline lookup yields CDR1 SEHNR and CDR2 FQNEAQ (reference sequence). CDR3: CASSLGLTGGHNQPQHF. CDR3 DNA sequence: TGTGCCAGCAGCTTAGGGCTCACAGGGGGGCACAATCAGCCCCAGCATTTT.

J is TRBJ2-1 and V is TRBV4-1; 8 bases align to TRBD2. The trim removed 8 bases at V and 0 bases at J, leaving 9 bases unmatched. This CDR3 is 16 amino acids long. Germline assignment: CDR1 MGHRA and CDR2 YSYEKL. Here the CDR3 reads CASHRTSGSSYNEQFF. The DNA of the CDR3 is TGCGCCAGCCACCGGACGAGCGGGAGCTCCTACAATGAGCAGTTCTTC.

The CDR3 DNA reads as TGTGCCAGCAGCCCCGGGGCCCAAGCGGATACGCAGTATTTT. Encoded protein: CASSPGAQADTQYF. The V and J genes are TRBV5-4 and TRBJ2-3; D may be TRBD1 or TRBD2 (5 bases each). V lost 4 bases and J lost 6, with 15 bases in between. Germline values: CDR1 SGHNT, CDR2 YYREEE (reference sequence). The CDR3 has 14 amino acids.

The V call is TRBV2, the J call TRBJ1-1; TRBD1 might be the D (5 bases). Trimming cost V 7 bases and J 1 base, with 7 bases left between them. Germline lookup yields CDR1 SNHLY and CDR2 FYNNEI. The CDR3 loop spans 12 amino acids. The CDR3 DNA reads TGTGCCAGCATGGGGGGGAACACTGAAGCTTTCTTT. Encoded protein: CASMGGNTEAFF.

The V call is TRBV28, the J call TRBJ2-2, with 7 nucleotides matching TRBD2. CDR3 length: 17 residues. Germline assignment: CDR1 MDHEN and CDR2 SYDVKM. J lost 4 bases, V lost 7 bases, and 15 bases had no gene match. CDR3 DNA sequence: TGTGCCAGCACTCCGGGAGGTGTCGGAGGGAGCACCGGGGAGCTGTTTTTT. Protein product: CASTPGGVGGSTGELFF.

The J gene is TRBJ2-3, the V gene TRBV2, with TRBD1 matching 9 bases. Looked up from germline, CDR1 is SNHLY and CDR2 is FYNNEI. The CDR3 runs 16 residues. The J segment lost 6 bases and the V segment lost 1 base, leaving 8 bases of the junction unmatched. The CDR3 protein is CASSEVRDRVKDTQYF. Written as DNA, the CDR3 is TGTGCCAGCAGTGAAGTACGGGACAGGGTCAAGGATACGCAGTATTTT.

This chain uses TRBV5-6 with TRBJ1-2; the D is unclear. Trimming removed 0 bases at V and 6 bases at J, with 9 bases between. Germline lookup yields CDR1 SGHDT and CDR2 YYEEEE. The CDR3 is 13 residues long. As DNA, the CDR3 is TGTGCCAGCAGCTTGGGGCAAACCCATGGCTACACCTTC. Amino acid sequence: CASSLGQTHGYTF.

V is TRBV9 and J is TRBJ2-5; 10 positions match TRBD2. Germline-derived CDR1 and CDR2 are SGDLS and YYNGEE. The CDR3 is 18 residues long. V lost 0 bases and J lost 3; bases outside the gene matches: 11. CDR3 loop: CASSVGRAGGPMEETQYF. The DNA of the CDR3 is TGTGCCAGCAGCGTAGGTCGAGCGGGAGGGCCGATGGAAGAGACCCAGTACTTC.

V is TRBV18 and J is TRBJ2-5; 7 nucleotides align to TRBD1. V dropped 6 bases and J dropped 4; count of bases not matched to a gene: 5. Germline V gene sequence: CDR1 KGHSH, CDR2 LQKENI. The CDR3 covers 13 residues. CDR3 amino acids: CASSGQAGETQYF. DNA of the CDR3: TGTGCCAGCTCCGGACAGGCGGGAGAGACCCAGTACTTC.

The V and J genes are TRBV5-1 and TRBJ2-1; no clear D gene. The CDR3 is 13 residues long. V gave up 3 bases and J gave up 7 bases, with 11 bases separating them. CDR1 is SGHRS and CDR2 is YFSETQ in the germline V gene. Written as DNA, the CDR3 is TGCGCCAGCAGCTACTCAAGAAGGAATGAGCAGTTCTTC. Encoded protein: CASSYSRRNEQFF. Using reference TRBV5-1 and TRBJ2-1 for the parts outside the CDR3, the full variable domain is KAGVTQTPRYLIKTRGQQVTLSCSPISGHRSVSWYQQTPGQGLQFLFEYFSETQRNKGNFPGRFSGRQFSNSRSEMNVSTLELGDSALYLCASSYSRRNEQFFGPGTRLTVL.

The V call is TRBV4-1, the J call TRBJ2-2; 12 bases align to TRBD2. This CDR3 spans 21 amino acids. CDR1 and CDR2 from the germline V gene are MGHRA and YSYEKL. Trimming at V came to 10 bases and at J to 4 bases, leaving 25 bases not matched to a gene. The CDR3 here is CATQQSFRTSGTQRGTGELFF. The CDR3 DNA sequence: TGCGCCACCCAACAATCGTTCCGGACTAGCGGGACTCAGCGAGGCACCGGGGAGCTGTTTTTT.

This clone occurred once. For the CDR3, the DNA is TGTGCCAGCAGTTTCAAGGGACCCCGGATCTACGAGCAGTACTTC. Translation gives CASSFKGPRIYEQYF. The chain carries TRBV28 and TRBJ2-7; possibly TRBD1 or TRBD2 for D (5 bases each). The CDR3 consists of 15 residues. V was pared by 3 bases and J by 3 bases, with 15 bases between. Germline CDR1 MDHEN, CDR2 SYDVKM.

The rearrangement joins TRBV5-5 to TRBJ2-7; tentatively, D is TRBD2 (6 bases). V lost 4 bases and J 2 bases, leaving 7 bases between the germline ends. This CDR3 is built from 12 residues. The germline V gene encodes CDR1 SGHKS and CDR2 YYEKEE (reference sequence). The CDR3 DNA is TGTGCCAGCAGCGGAGGGGCCTACGAGCAGTACTTC. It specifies CASSGGAYEQYF.

CDR3 region: CASSPSGTGKEETQYF. CDR3 DNA sequence: TGTGCCAGTAGCCCGTCCGGGACAGGAAAAGAAGAGACCCAGTACTTC. The chain has TRBV19 and TRBJ2-5; 8 bases fit TRBD1. Germline values: CDR1 LNHDA, CDR2 SQIVND (reference sequence). CDR3 size: 16 residues. With 6 bases clipped from V and 3 bases from J, the junction kept 12 bases outside the gene matches.

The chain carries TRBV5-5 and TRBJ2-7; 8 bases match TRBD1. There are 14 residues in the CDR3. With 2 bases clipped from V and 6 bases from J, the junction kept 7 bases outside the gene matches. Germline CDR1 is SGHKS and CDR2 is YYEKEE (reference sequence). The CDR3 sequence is CASSLATGVSEQYF. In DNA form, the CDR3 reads TGTGCCAGCAGCTTAGCGACAGGGGTTAGCGAGCAGTACTTC. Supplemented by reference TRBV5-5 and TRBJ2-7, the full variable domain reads DAGVTQSPTHLIKTRGQQVTLRCSPISGHKSVSWYQQVLGQGPQFIFQYYEKEERGRGNFPDRFSARQFPNYSSELNVNALLLGDSALYLCASSLATGVSEQYFGPGTRLTVT.

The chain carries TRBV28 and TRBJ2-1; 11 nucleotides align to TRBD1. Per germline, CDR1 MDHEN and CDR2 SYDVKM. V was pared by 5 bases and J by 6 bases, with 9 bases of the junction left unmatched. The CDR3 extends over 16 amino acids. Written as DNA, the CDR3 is TGTGCCAGCAGTCCCCCGGGGGGGACAGGGGGCAATGAGCAGTTCTTC. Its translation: CASSPPGGTGGNEQFF.

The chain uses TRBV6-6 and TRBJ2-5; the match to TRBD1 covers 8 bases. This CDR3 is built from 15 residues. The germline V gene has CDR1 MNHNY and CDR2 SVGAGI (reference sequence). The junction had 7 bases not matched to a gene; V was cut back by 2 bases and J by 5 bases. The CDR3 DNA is TGTGCCAGCAGTTACCCCCACAGGGGGATGGAGACCCAGTACTTC. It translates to CASSYPHRGMETQYF.

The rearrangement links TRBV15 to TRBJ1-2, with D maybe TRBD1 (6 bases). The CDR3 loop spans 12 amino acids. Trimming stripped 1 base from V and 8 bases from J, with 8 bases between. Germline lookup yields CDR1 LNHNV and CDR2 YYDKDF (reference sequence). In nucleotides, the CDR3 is TGTGCCACCAGCAGAGCTGGGGGCGGCTACACCTTC. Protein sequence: CATSRAGGGYTF. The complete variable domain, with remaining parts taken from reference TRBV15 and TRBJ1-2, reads DAMVIQNPRYQVTQFGKPVTLSCSQTLNHNVMYWYQQKSSQAPKLLFHYYDKDFNNEADTPDNFQSRRPNTSFCFLDIRSPGLGDTAMYLCATSRAGGGYTFGSGTRLTVV.

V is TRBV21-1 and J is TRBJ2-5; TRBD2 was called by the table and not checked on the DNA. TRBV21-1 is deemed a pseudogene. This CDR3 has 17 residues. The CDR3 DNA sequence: TGTGCCAGCAGGGAGGCGGCAAGCGCTACTACTCAAGAGACCCAGTACTTC. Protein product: CASREAASATTQETQYF.

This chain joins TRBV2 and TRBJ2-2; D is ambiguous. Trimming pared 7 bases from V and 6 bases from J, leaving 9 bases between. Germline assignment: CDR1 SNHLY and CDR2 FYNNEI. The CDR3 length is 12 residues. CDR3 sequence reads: CASTFRAGELFF. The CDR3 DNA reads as TGTGCCAGCACTTTCCGGGCCGGGGAGCTGTTTTTT.